This T cell receptor (beta chain) was obtained from a study of blood T cell repertoires in COVID-19. Across the study: The study drew acute and convalescent COVID-19 samples from the United States, Italy and Spain. The cDNA or gDNA used as material had been derived from T cells, B-cell-depleted T cells, or PBMCs.

Original processing notes: Amplification from reference gene primers served as the basis for estimated nucleated cell counts. Libraries were prepared by immunoSEQ multiplex PCR; TCRdb keeps only in-frame clonotypes and omits some of them. V, J and clone size were drawn from that table, and D and trimming were deduced from the DNA. The sample lists some 35,000 clones, around 80% seen once, with approximately 40% in the top ten. This clone was counted only a few times. There are 20 residues in the CDR3. Input material: peripheral blood. This TCR was sampled from a man aged 80 or over with active or convalescent COVID-19. The chain is built from TRBV21-1 and TRBJ2-3; TRBD2 is taken as the D call from the table, unchecked against the DNA. TRBV21-1 represents a pseudogene. CDR3 region: CASTERGTSGNGRSTDTQYF. The CDR3, as DNA: TGTGCCAGCACCGAAAGAGGCACTAGCGGGAACGGGCGGAGCACAGATACGCAGTATTTT.